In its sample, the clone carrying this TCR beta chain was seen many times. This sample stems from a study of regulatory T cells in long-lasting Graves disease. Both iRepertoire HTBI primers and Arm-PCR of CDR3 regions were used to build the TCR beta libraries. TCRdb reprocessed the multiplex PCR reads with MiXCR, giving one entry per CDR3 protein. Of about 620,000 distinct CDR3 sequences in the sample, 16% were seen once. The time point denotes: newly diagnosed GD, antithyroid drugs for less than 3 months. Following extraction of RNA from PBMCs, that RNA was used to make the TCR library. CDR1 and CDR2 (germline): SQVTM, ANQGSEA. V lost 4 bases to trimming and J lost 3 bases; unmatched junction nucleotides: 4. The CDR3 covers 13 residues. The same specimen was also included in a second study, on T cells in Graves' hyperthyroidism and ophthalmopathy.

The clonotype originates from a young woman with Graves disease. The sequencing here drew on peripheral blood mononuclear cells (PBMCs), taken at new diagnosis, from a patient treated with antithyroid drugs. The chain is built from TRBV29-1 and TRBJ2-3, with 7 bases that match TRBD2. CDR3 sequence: CSVAASGTDTQYF. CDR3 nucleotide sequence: TGCAGCGTTGCGGCTAGCGGAACAGATACGCAGTATTTT.